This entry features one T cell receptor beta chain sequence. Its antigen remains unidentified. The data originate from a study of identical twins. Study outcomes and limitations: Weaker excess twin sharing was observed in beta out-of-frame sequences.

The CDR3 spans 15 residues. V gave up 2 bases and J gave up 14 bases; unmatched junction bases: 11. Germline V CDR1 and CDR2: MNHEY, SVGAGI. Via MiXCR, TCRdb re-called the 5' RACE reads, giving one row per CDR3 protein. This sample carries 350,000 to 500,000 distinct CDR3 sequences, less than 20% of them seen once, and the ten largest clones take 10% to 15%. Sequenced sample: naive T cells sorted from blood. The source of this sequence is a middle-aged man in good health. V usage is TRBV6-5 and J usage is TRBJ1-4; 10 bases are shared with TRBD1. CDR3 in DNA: TGTGCCAGCAGTTACCAGGGGACAGGGGACCGCAATCTGTTTTTT. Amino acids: CASSYQGTGDRNLFF.